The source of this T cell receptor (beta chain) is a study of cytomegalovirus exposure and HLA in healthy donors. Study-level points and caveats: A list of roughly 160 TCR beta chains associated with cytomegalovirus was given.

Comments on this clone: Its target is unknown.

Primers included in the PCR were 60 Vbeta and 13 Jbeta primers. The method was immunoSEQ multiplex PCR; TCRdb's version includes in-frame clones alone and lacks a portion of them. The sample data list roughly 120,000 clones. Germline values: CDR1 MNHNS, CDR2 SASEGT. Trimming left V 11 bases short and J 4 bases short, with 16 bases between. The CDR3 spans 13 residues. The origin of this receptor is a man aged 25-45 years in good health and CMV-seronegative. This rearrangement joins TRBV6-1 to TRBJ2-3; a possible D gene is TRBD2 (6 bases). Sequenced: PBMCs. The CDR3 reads CAARLDSADTQYF. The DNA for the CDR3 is TGTGCCGCGAGACTAGACAGCGCAGATACGCAGTATTTT.